The TCR beta chain under discussion was sequenced for a study of blood T cell repertoires in COVID-19. On the study more broadly: Samples taken during acute and convalescent COVID-19 were collected in the United States, Italy and Spain. PBMCs, B-cell-depleted T cells, or T cells were the source of the cDNA or gDNA that made up the material.

This CDR3 spans 16 amino acids. V gave up 5 bases and J gave up 7 bases, with 20 bases separating them. CDR1 PRHDT and CDR2 FYEKMQ come from the germline V gene (reference sequence). Sequenced by immunoSEQ multiplex PCR; TCRdb stores in-frame clones only, minus some. The data hold 250,000 to 300,000 clones, with 80% to 95% observed a single time. This rearrangement joins TRBV13 to TRBJ1-4, with D tentatively TRBD1 (6 bases). Input material: peripheral blood. This TCR derives from a woman aged 25 to 39 with COVID-19, enrolled during active disease. The CDR3 nucleotides read TGTGCCAGCAGCACAGACGCAAGTACAGGGAGTGAAAAACTGTTTTTT. Its translation is CASSTDASTGSEKLFF.